These 27 T cell receptor beta chains originate from one sample sequenced in a study of sequential checkpoint blockade in melanoma. Noted treatment: randomized to nivolumab then ipilimumab (arm A) or the reverse (arm B). Clones were read by immunoSEQ multiplex PCR, and TCRdb kept only the in-frame ones, dropping some. This table holds just over 7,000 clones, more than 20% found once. The sample was tumor tissue (inferred from file names), taken from a patient given nivolumab and ipilimumab in sequence. The receptors were sampled from a human donor with melanoma.

This clone turned up a few times. V and J are TRBV7-1 and TRBJ1-5; D uncertain. TRBV7-1 carries the ORF label, with uncertain function. V was trimmed by 4 bases and J by 6 bases, leaving 10 bases between them. The CDR3 consists of 13 residues. The CDR3 DNA follows: TGTGCCAGCAGCTTAGATTATTTTCAGCCCCAGCATTTT. It specifies CASSLDYFQPQHF.

This clone occurred many times. The gene calls are TRBV11-3 and TRBJ2-5; maybe TRBD2 (5 bases). From germline, CDR1 is SGHNT and CDR2 YENEEA. The V and J ends lost 5 bases and 5 bases respectively, with 15 bases between them. This CDR3 contains 14 residues. CDR3 region: CASSPGILGETQYF. In DNA, the CDR3 is TGTGCCAGCAGCCCCGGGATCCTCGGGGAGACCCAGTACTTC.

This clone was observed a few times. The V call is TRBV12-5, the J call TRBJ2-7; 8 bases map to TRBD2. The CDR3 consists of 13 residues. CDR1 and CDR2 from the germline V gene are LGHNT and FRNRAP. CDR3: CASRTGTSYEQYF. As DNA, the CDR3 is TGTGCCAGCCGTACCGGGACTAGTTACGAGCAGTACTTC.

This clone has a handful of counts. The V call is TRBV6-8, the J call TRBJ2-3; D tentatively fits TRBD1 or TRBD2 (5 bases each). The germline V and J ends were trimmed by 0 bases and 2 bases, with 15 bases remaining between them. The CDR3 runs 17 residues. From germline, CDR1 is MNHGY and CDR2 SAAAGT. The CDR3 bases are TGTGCCAGCAGTTACTCGAACGAGGGGACCCCCACAGATACGCAGTATTTT. Protein sequence: CASSYSNEGTPTDTQYF.

The rearrangement uses TRBV6-8 and TRBJ2-3; D unclear. The CDR3 is made up of 15 amino acids. The V gene's germline CDR1 is MNHGY and CDR2 SAAAGT. Trimming left V 0 bases short and J 0 bases short, with 7 bases between. The CDR3 protein is CASSYSYASTDTQYF. CDR3 coding DNA: TGTGCCAGCAGTTACTCGTACGCGAGCACAGATACGCAGTATTTT.

This chain uses TRBV4-1 with TRBJ2-4; D is tentatively TRBD1 or TRBD2 (5 bases each). The germline V and J ends were trimmed by 3 bases and 1 base, with 16 bases remaining between them. The CDR3 sequence is 17 residues long. In germline, CDR1 is MGHRA, CDR2 YSYEKL. CDR3 DNA sequence: TGCGCCAGCAGCCACCCAACAGGTTGGGGGGCCAAAAACATTCAGTACTTC. Protein product: CASSHPTGWGAKNIQYF.

The table lists this clone with a few counts. The chain uses TRBV7-1 and TRBJ1-4; D is possibly TRBD1 (5 bases). Being an ORF, TRBV7-1 has a function that is uncertain. Trimming removed 5 bases from V and 8 bases from J, with 12 bases in between. The CDR3 has 13 amino acids. CDR3 bases: TGTGCCAGCAGCCCGGGACGCCGGGAAAAACTGTTTTTT. This gives the protein CASSPGRREKLFF.

The rearrangement joins TRBV18 to TRBJ2-7; D is undetermined. This CDR3 has 16 amino acids. Trimming left V 5 bases short and J 0 bases short, with 17 bases between. CDR1 and CDR2 from the germline V gene are KGHSH and LQKENI. The CDR3 sequence is CASSWSLDKSSYEQYF. CDR3 in DNA: TGTGCCAGCTCATGGTCACTCGACAAGAGCTCCTACGAGCAGTACTTC.

This chain joins TRBV2 and TRBJ1-4, with D uncertain. Trimming pared 1 base from V and 8 bases from J, leaving 8 bases between. This CDR3 comprises 13 residues. Germline V gives CDR1 SNHLY, CDR2 FYNNEI. The CDR3 DNA follows: TGTGCCAGCAGTGAAGGACGGGTCGAAAAACTGTTTTTT. This sequence encodes CASSEGRVEKLFF.

This clone was detected only a few times. The chain has TRBV7-6 and TRBJ2-5; D perhaps matches TRBD2 (5 bases). V lost 5 bases and J lost 9, with 25 bases in between. CDR1 SGHVS and CDR2 FNYEAQ come from the germline V gene. There are 16 residues in the CDR3. The CDR3 nucleotides read TGTGCCAGCAGCGTGGTGGTTAGACCCGCCGGGATGGCCCAGTACTTC. Translating it yields CASSVVVRPAGMAQYF.

This clone appeared a few times. V is TRBV11-3 and J is TRBJ1-5; D is possibly TRBD1 (6 bases). The V gene lost 1 base and the J gene lost 7 bases, with 11 bases spanning the gap. Germline V CDR1 and CDR2: SGHNT, YENEEA. This CDR3 comprises 14 residues. In DNA form, the CDR3 reads TGTGCCAGCAGCTTAGGGGGGCCCCCGCAGCCCCAGCATTTT. It specifies CASSLGGPPQPQHF. The whole variable domain, filled in from reference TRBV11-3 and TRBJ1-5, reads EAGVVQSPRYKIIEKKQPVAFWCNPISGHNTLYWYLQNLGQGPELLIRYENEEAVDDSQLPKDRFSAERLKGVDSTLKIQPAELGDSAVYLCASSLGGPPQPQHFGDGTRLSIL.

The chain has TRBV11-3 and TRBJ2-1; 7 bases are shared with TRBD2. The CDR3 is made up of 15 amino acids. V was pared by 1 base and J by 4 bases, with 4 bases of the junction left unmatched. Germline V CDR1 and CDR2: SGHNT, YENEEA. In DNA, the CDR3 is TGTGCCAGCAGCTTAGTGGGGGGGGATTACAATGAGCAGTTCTTC. It encodes CASSLVGGDYNEQFF.

This clone has a handful of counts. This chain uses TRBV11-3 with TRBJ1-2; D is perhaps TRBD1 (5 bases). Germline values: CDR1 SGHNT, CDR2 YENEEA. V gave up 5 bases and J gave up 6 bases, with 19 bases separating them. CDR3 length: 15 amino acids. The CDR3 DNA reads as TGTGCCAGCAGCACGGAGGGCCGCGGGGGGAATGGCTACACCTTC. This encodes CASSTEGRGGNGYTF. Combining the CDR3 with reference TRBV11-3 and TRBJ1-2 gives the whole variable domain EAGVVQSPRYKIIEKKQPVAFWCNPISGHNTLYWYLQNLGQGPELLIRYENEEAVDDSQLPKDRFSAERLKGVDSTLKIQPAELGDSAVYLCASSTEGRGGNGYTFGSGTRLTVV.

This clone appeared many times. This sequence joins TRBV11-3 and TRBJ1-1, with 7 bases that match TRBD1. V lost 6 bases and J lost 1; bases outside the gene matches: 5. CDR1 SGHNT and CDR2 YENEEA come from the germline V gene. The CDR3 totals 14 residues. The DNA for the CDR3 is TGTGCCAGCAGTTACCGGGACAGGAACACTGAAGCTTTCTTT. Protein: CASSYRDRNTEAFF.

In its sample, this clone was seen a few times. The chain couples TRBV6-8 to TRBJ1-3; 12 bases are a match to TRBD1. V dropped 6 bases and J dropped 0; count of bases not matched to a gene: 6. Germline V lookup: CDR1 MNHGY, CDR2 SAAAGT. The CDR3 spans 17 residues. This CDR3 is CASRPGTGGTSGNTIYF. CDR3 nucleotides: TGTGCCAGCAGACCCGGGACAGGGGGCACCTCTGGAAACACCATATATTTT.

This clone is judged medium-sized. This rearrangement joins TRBV9 to TRBJ2-7; the D is unclear. This CDR3 contains 12 residues. Trimming shortened V by 5 bases and J by 6 bases, and 12 bases separated the two germline ends. Germline loops: CDR1 SGDLS, CDR2 YYNGEE. The DNA for the CDR3 is TGTGCCAGCAGTGATTCGTTCGGCGAGCAGTACTTC. Residues: CASSDSFGEQYF.

The rearrangement links TRBV6-1 to TRBJ2-3; no clear D. Germline loops: CDR1 MNHNS, CDR2 SASEGT. The CDR3 totals 15 residues. Trimming took off 1 base at V and 2 bases at J, with 10 bases between the two ends. For the CDR3, the DNA is TGTGCCAGCAGTGAAGTTAACCTTTACACAGATACGCAGTATTTT. This encodes CASSEVNLYTDTQYF.

This clone was seen a handful of times. The V call is TRBV6-8, the J call TRBJ2-3; 8 bases line up with TRBD2. Germline V gives CDR1 MNHGY, CDR2 SAAAGT. The V gene end was trimmed by 5 bases and the J gene end by 1 base; junction bases not matched to a gene: 5. The CDR3 has 15 residues. Written as DNA, the CDR3 is TGTGCCAGCAGTATTGGTAGCGGGGGCACAGATACGCAGTATTTT. Its translation: CASSIGSGGTDTQYF.

The V gene is TRBV6-8, the J gene TRBJ1-2, with 10 bases fitting TRBD1. Germline trimming cut 6 bases from V and 5 bases from J; bases unmatched to any gene: 6. The V gene's germline CDR1 is MNHGY and CDR2 SAAAGT. The CDR3 spans 14 residues. The CDR3 sequence is CASRRDRGVYGYTF. CDR3 DNA sequence: TGTGCCAGCAGGAGGGACAGGGGTGTATATGGCTACACCTTC.

The chain is built from TRBV5-1 and TRBJ2-5; the D is unclear. This CDR3 region has 14 residues. CDR1 and CDR2 from the germline V gene are SGHRS and YFSETQ. The germline V and J ends were trimmed by 0 bases and 5 bases, with 11 bases remaining between them. For the CDR3, the DNA is TGCGCCAGCAGCTTGGGGCCCTACGGGGAGACCCAGTACTTC. Residues: CASSLGPYGETQYF.

The chain joins TRBV6-8 to TRBJ1-5; D is perhaps TRBD1 (5 bases). Germline V gives CDR1 MNHGY, CDR2 SAAAGT. There are 14 residues in the CDR3. Trimming left V 2 bases short and J 6 bases short, with 11 bases between. The CDR3 loop reads CASSYGGEGQPQHF. The CDR3 DNA sequence: TGTGCCAGCAGTTACGGGGGGGAGGGTCAGCCCCAGCATTTT.

The CDR3 coding sequence is TGTGCCAGCAGCCTCCCAGGTGAAGGAAAACTGTTTTTT. The encoded protein is CASSLPGEGKLFF. The chain carries TRBV7-1 and TRBJ1-4; the D is unclear. TRBV7-1 is assigned to the ORF class and has an uncertain function. Trimming removed 5 bases at V and 10 bases at J, with 14 bases between. The CDR3 sequence is 13 residues long.

This clone has more than one count but fewer than ten. V usage is TRBV7-6 and J usage is TRBJ2-3; TRBD2 matches 7 bases. Germline CDR1 SGHVS, CDR2 FNYEAQ. V lost 5 bases and J lost 0; bases outside the gene matches: 20. There are 20 residues in the CDR3. CDR3 in amino acids: CASSTPAGDSFAASTDTQYF. CDR3 sequence (DNA): TGTGCCAGCAGCACGCCGGCGGGGGACTCCTTTGCCGCTAGCACAGATACGCAGTATTTT.

This clone was seen at least ten times. The V call is TRBV4-1, the J call TRBJ1-1; possibly TRBD1 for D (5 bases). The V gene lost 2 bases and the J gene lost 6 bases, with 13 bases spanning the gap. This CDR3 comprises 14 residues. Germline CDR1 and CDR2: MGHRA and YSYEKL. CDR3 nucleotide sequence: TGCGCCAGCAGCCAAAATGGGAGGGGCGCTGAAGCTTTCTTT. Its translation: CASSQNGRGAEAFF.

In this sample, this clone turned up a few times. This chain connects TRBV11-3 to TRBJ1-6; no reliable D call. Germline CDR1 reads SGHNT; CDR2 reads YENEEA. CDR3 length equals 15 residues. With 6 bases removed from V and 6 bases from J, the gap between germline ends came to 15 bases. The CDR3 loop is CASSSNSVRNSPLHF. CDR3 DNA sequence: TGTGCCAGCAGTTCGAATTCAGTGCGTAATTCACCCCTCCACTTT.

The rearrangement joins TRBV6-8 to TRBJ1-2, with a weak D call TRBD1 (5 bases). V was pared by 7 bases and J by 2 bases, with 17 bases between. Germline values: CDR1 MNHGY, CDR2 SAAAGT. This CDR3 is 15 amino acids long. DNA for the CDR3: TGTGCCAGCAAGATGGGGGACCTTACGAACTATGGCTACACCTTC. Its translation: CASKMGDLTNYGYTF.

This clone was picked up a small number of times. The chain joins TRBV18 to TRBJ2-1; TRBD2 matches at 11 bases. J lost 9 bases, V lost 2 bases, and 9 bases had no gene match. The germline V gene has CDR1 KGHSH and CDR2 LQKENI. The length of the CDR3 is 16 residues. CDR3: CASSPLLSGGAAEQFF. In nucleotides, the CDR3 is TGTGCCAGCTCACCATTGCTTAGCGGGGGGGCCGCTGAGCAGTTCTTC.